This T cell receptor beta chain stems from a study of OX40 agonist ivuxolimab in advanced cancers. About the study as a whole: The costimulatory receptor OX40 (CD134) was targeted by ivuxolimab, a fully human IgG2 agonistic monoclonal antibody. Intravenous ivuxolimab was administered to patients every 2 weeks at six dose levels: 0.01, 0.1, 0.3, 1.5, 3 and 10 mg/kg. Of the approximately 50 dose-escalation patients, hepatocellular carcinoma was present in some 19, melanoma in some 15, renal cell carcinoma in 9 and head and neck cancer in 9. The dose-escalation cohort was around 84% male with a mean age of about 58 years, ranging from 23 to 79. Patients were allowed to have had prior anti-PD-1, anti-PD-L1 or anti-CTLA-4 therapy, and around 40% of the dose-escalation patients had previously received checkpoint inhibitors. Partial responses occurred in three dose-escalation patients, of whom one had hepatocellular carcinoma and two had cutaneous melanoma. Peripheral TCRbeta sequencing aimed to test whether ivuxolimab altered TCR sequence diversity and caused clonal T-cell expansion. The monotherapy dose-escalation portion (N of about 50 patients) of the phase I ivuxolimab trial is reported in the paper. What the study reported, not specific to this receptor: The antigen specificity of the clonally expanded peripheral T cells was not determined. In the 0.1-3.0 mg/kg groups, partial responders were among the patients with the lowest normalized peripheral clonal expansion, particularly in CD8+ T cells. Low levels of normalized T-cell clonal expansion were also seen in some patients who did not respond. At doses of 0.1 to 3.0 mg/kg, clonal expansion of both CD4+ and CD8+ T cells in blood was seen between baseline and week 6. After ivuxolimab, more expanded clones were found on average in CD8+ T cells than in CD4+ T cells.

With regard to this clone: Its specific antigen is unknown. No base quality information exists; no much larger clone differs at one position.

For sequencing of the TCRbeta CDR3 region, genomic DNA was extracted from the sorted cells. TCRbeta CDR3 regions were sequenced using the immunoSEQ Assay. In its TCRdb copy, this immuneACCESS table keeps in-frame sequences only and misses some clones. Where compared with another copy, unresolved V genes explain less than half of these, and the others have no known cause. The sample profile shows roughly 73,000 clones; 88% of them were found once. 2% to 2.5% of the sample is in the top ten clones. The trial excluded patients who had a history of autoimmune disease or who were on systemic immunosuppression. Peripheral blood for TCR sequencing was collected from all dose cohorts at baseline, on cycle 4 day 1, and on cycle 7 day 1. The samples were drawn from a first-in-human, open-label, multicenter phase I dose-escalation trial of ivuxolimab. Adults with locally advanced or metastatic melanoma, renal cell, hepatocellular, or head and neck squamous cell carcinoma were enrolled in the trial. Before TCR sequencing, CD4+ T cells and CD8+ T cells were sorted from peripheral blood as separate populations.

V is cut back by 4 bases and J by 5 bases, with 9 bases in the junction unmatched. The germline V gene (reference sequence) supplies CDR1 MNHEY and CDR2 SMNVEV. CDR3 length: 16 amino acids, cysteine to phenylalanine. Just CDR3 DNA is preserved here, 48 bases in frame from base 1. The clonotype originates from an adult with an advanced solid tumor such as melanoma, head and neck, liver or kidney cancer. The specimen comprised CD4+ or CD8+ T cells sorted from blood, sampled in a trial of the OX40 agonist ivuxolimab. The chain links TRBV27 with TRBJ2-1, with TRBD2 matching 9 junction bases. The nucleotide sequence is given as TGTGCCAGCAGTTCCCGTTCTAGCGGGAACAACAATGAGCAGTTCTTC. This yields the protein CASSSRSSGNNNEQFF.